One and the same sample provided the 28 T cell receptor beta chains below, sequenced in a study of regulatory T cells in long-lasting Graves disease. HTBI primers from iRepertoire and Arm-PCR of CDR3 regions yielded the TCR beta libraries. Each CDR3 protein gets one entry after TCRdb re-called the multiplex PCR reads with MiXCR. In the table there are fewer than 450,000 distinct CDR3 sequences, about 25% of which are singletons. Described time point: persistent/refractory GD, antithyroid drugs over 5 years with positive TRAb. The TCR library was made from RNA extracted from PBMCs. This material consisted of peripheral blood mononuclear cells (PBMCs), taken when the disease was refractory, from a patient treated with antithyroid drugs. These receptors were obtained from a female donor with Graves disease.

In its sample, this clonotype was seen a few times. This rearrangement joins TRBV5-1 to TRBJ2-7; D is unclear. V was clipped by 4 bases and J by 6 bases, with 14 bases between them. This CDR3 contains 13 residues. Germline CDR1 and CDR2: SGHRS and YFSETQ. CDR3 in DNA: TGCGCCAGCAGCCTCAAGGGTTTCGGCGAGCAGTACTTC. As protein: CASSLKGFGEQYF.

The chain links TRBV28 to TRBJ2-3; no clear D. Germline assignment: CDR1 MDHEN and CDR2 SYDVKM. Trimming left V 3 bases short and J 2 bases short, with 15 bases between. The CDR3 extends over 16 amino acids. This chain's CDR3 is CASSLTESAYTDTQYF. CDR3 DNA sequence: TGTGCCAGCAGTTTGACGGAAAGTGCATACACAGATACGCAGTATTTT.

This clonotype occurred many times. The rearrangement joins TRBV6-2 or TRBV6-3 to TRBJ1-2; possible D gene TRBD1, 6 bases. CDR1 and CDR2 (germline): MNHEY, SVGEGT. The CDR3 has 16 residues. V lost 2 bases and J 0 bases, leaving 13 bases between the germline ends. CDR3 sequence: CASSYGADRANYGYTF. CDR3 coding DNA: TGTGCCAGCAGTTACGGGGCGGACAGAGCTAACTATGGCTACACCTTC.

This sequence joins TRBV30 and TRBJ2-7, with D possibly matching TRBD1 (6 bases). The CDR3 runs to 14 residues. CDR1 and CDR2 (germline): GTSNPN, SVGIG (reference sequence). V lost 3 bases and J 1 base, leaving 13 bases between the germline ends. CDR3 DNA: TGTGCCTGGAGACAGGGAGAACAATCCTACGAGCAGTACTTC. It encodes CAWRQGEQSYEQYF.

This clonotype was picked up many times. J is TRBJ2-5 and V is TRBV29-1, with TRBD1 matching 11 bases. The CDR3 has 12 residues. Germline V gene lookup returns CDR1 SQVTM and CDR2 ANQGSEA. Losses at the gene ends were 6 bases for V and 4 bases for J; bases not matched to a gene: 1. CDR3 loop: CSVGTGGETQYF. The CDR3 DNA follows: TGCAGCGTGGGGACAGGGGGAGAGACCCAGTACTTC.

The rearrangement uses TRBV7-9 and TRBJ1-3; D is uncertain. Germline V gene data show CDR1 as SEHNR and CDR2 as FQNEAQ (reference sequence). With 2 bases removed from V and 0 bases from J, the gap between germline ends came to 23 bases. CDR3 length equals 20 residues. CDR3 DNA sequence: TGTGCCAGCAGCTTAAGGGAGGCTCATGGCCGCGGACCCTCTGGAAACACCATATATTTT. This gives the protein CASSLREAHGRGPSGNTIYF.

The chain combines TRBV7-2 with TRBJ2-2; unclear D gene. Germline loops: CDR1 SGHTA, CDR2 FQGNSA. V lost 1 base, J lost 8 bases, and 14 bases lay in between. The CDR3 is made up of 15 amino acids. CDR3 residues: CASSLGTSGWGELFF. As DNA, the CDR3 is TGTGCCAGCAGCTTAGGGACCTCTGGGTGGGGGGAGCTGTTTTTT.

This chain links TRBV20-1 with TRBJ2-5; D is possibly TRBD1 (6 bases). The CDR3 extends over 12 amino acids. The germline gives CDR1 DFQATT, CDR2 SNEGSKA (reference sequence). The V end was cut by 6 bases, the J end by 2 bases, with 10 bases between. CDR3 amino acids: CSAIDRQETQYF. The DNA of the CDR3 is TGCAGTGCCATCGACAGGCAAGAGACCCAGTACTTC.

Notes on this clonotype: With a much larger clone just one base away, this may be a read error. The chain recombines TRBV28 with TRBJ2-7, with TRBD2 as a possible D gene (5 bases). CDR1 is MDHEN and CDR2 is SYDVKM in the germline V gene. Trimming removed 3 bases from V and 3 bases from J, with 18 bases in between. This CDR3 is built from 16 residues. CDR3 nucleotides: TGTGCCAGCAGTTTCTCTGTCGAACGGGGATACTACGAGCAGTACTTC. Its translation is CASSFSVERGYYEQYF.

This clonotype was recorded a few times. The CDR3 is CASSFRQGTGYTF. The CDR3 nucleotides read TGTGCCAGCAGTTTCCGGCAGGGTACTGGCTACACCTTC. The chain recombines TRBV27 with TRBJ1-2; weak D call: TRBD1 (5 bases). CDR1 is MNHEY and CDR2 is SMNVEV in the germline V gene (reference sequence). V shed 3 bases and J shed 7 bases, with 12 bases lying between them. This CDR3 comprises 13 residues.

This clonotype occurred a few times. The chain couples TRBV30 to TRBJ1-5; D is uncertain. Trimming removed 1 base from V and 2 bases from J, with 12 bases in between. Germline loops: CDR1 GTSNPN, CDR2 SVGIG (reference sequence). The CDR3 extends over 15 amino acids. DNA for the CDR3: TGTGCCTGGAGTGAAGGGCATCCGGGCAATCAGCCCCAGCATTTT. Translation: CAWSEGHPGNQPQHF. Full variable domain (remainder filled in from reference TRBV30 and TRBJ1-5): SQTIHQWPATLVQPVGSPLSLECTVEGTSNPNLYWYRQAAGRGLQLLFYSVGIGQISSEVPQNLSASRPQDRQFILSSKKLLLSDSGFYLCAWSEGHPGNQPQHFGDGTRLSIL.

At least ten counts were recorded for this clonotype. V usage is TRBV2 and J usage is TRBJ2-7; D remains ambiguous. V gave up 4 bases and J gave up 3 bases, with 4 bases separating them. The CDR3 contains 11 residues. Germline V gene sequence: CDR1 SNHLY, CDR2 FYNNEI. The CDR3 DNA follows: TGTGCCAGCAGTGTCCTCTACGAGCAGTACTTC. Translation gives CASSVLYEQYF.

V gene TRBV6-1 combines with J gene TRBJ2-2; 8 bases line up with TRBD2. The J segment lost 4 bases and the V segment lost 7 bases, leaving 8 bases of the junction unmatched. This CDR3 comprises 15 residues. Germline V gene data show CDR1 as MNHNS and CDR2 as SASEGT. CDR3 protein: CASTGLAGSTGELFF. In nucleotides, the CDR3 is TGTGCCAGCACCGGGCTAGCGGGTTCCACCGGGGAGCTGTTTTTT.

This clonotype has a count of ten or more. This sequence joins TRBV12-3 or TRBV12-4 and TRBJ2-7; D ambiguous. The V end lost 3 bases, the J end lost 2 bases, and 8 bases lay between the germline ends. The CDR3 runs 13 residues. The CDR3 bases are TGTGCCAGCAGTTTTCGACAAACCTACGAGCAGTACTTC. Translation: CASSFRQTYEQYF.

The DNA for the CDR3 is TGTGCCAGCTCACCACCGGGACTAGCGGGAGGAAACCCAGAGACCCAGTACTTC. The encoded protein is CASSPPGLAGGNPETQYF. The V gene is TRBV18, the J gene TRBJ2-5; 15 positions match TRBD2. This CDR3 spans 18 amino acids. V lost 0 bases to trimming and J lost 4 bases; unmatched junction nucleotides: 6. CDR1 and CDR2 (germline): KGHSH, LQKENI.

Remarks on this clonotype: At one end, the junction sequence differs from germline, possibly due to a read error. The chain carries TRBV12-3 or TRBV12-4 and TRBJ1-3; D is uncertain. This CDR3 is built from 14 residues. CDR3 sequence: CASTLHGSGNTIYF. The CDR3 DNA reads as TGTGCCAGCACTTTACACGGCTCTGGAAACACCATATATTTT.

This clonotype was seen more than once but under ten times. This chain uses TRBV20-1 with TRBJ2-7; D assignment may be TRBD1 or TRBD2 (5 bases each). Deletions cut 3 bases from V and 9 bases from J, with 15 bases between. CDR1 DFQATT and CDR2 SNEGSKA come from the germline V gene (reference sequence). CDR3 length: 12 amino acids. The chain's CDR3 is CSASMGERGQYF. The CDR3 DNA follows: TGCAGTGCTAGTATGGGGGAACGGGGGCAGTACTTC.

The chain uses TRBV29-1 and TRBJ1-5, with 8 nucleotides matching TRBD1. V was clipped by 6 bases and J by 1 base; unmatched bases: 8. There are 15 residues in the CDR3. CDR1 and CDR2 (germline): SQVTM, ANQGSEA. CDR3 nucleotides: TGCAGCGTCCAAACAACAGGGGGAAGCAATCAGCCCCAGCATTTT. Translating gives CSVQTTGGSNQPQHF. The whole variable domain, remainder taken from reference TRBV29-1 and TRBJ1-5, is SAVISQKPSRDICQRGTSLTIQCQVDSQVTMMFWYRQQPGQSLTLIATANQGSEATYESGFVIDKFPISRPNLTFSTLTVSNMSPEDSSIYLCSVQTTGGSNQPQHFGDGTRLSIL.

This clonotype came up a few times. This rearrangement joins TRBV7-8 to TRBJ2-1; D gene ambiguous. The CDR3 is made up of 16 amino acids. Germline CDR1 is SGHVS and CDR2 is FQNEAQ. V gave up 2 bases and J gave up 9 bases, with 20 bases separating them. The CDR3 loop is CASSLLASTSSGEQFF. Here the CDR3 DNA reads TGTGCCAGCAGCTTACTGGCTTCCACCTCCTCGGGTGAGCAGTTCTTC.

This clonotype has at least ten counts. In nucleotides, the CDR3 is TGTGCCAGCAGCCCAACAGGTCAGCCCCAGCATTTT. The encoded protein is CASSPTGQPQHF. The V and J genes are TRBV2 and TRBJ1-5; perhaps TRBD1 as D (5 bases). The CDR3 extends over 12 amino acids. V gave up 6 bases and J gave up 6 bases, with 9 bases separating them. Germline V gene lookup returns CDR1 SNHLY and CDR2 FYNNEI.

This clonotype turned up a few times. V usage is TRBV18 and J usage is TRBJ1-2, with 11 nucleotides matching TRBD1. This CDR3 has 16 residues. Trimming cost V 0 bases and J 5 bases; bases outside gene matches: 5. Germline V gene data show CDR1 as KGHSH and CDR2 as LQKENI. CDR3 bases: TGTGCCAGCTCACCACCCGGACAGGGGGCCAGATATGGCTACACCTTC. Its translation: CASSPPGQGARYGYTF.

This clonotype appeared a single time. One base away lies a much larger clone, so this may be a sequencing read error. The V and J genes are TRBV6-5 and TRBJ2-7; D not certain. Germline loops: CDR1 MNHEY, CDR2 SVGAGI. This CDR3 is built from 13 residues. Between the trimmed V and J ends, which lost 4 bases and 2 bases, there was a span of 9 bases. CDR3 protein: CASSCRATYEQYF. The CDR3 region has the DNA TGTGCCAGCAGTTGCCGGGCCACCTACGAGCAGTACTTC.

The chain's CDR3 is CASGTSGSNEQFF. DNA for the CDR3: TGTGCCAGCGGGACTAGCGGATCCAATGAGCAGTTCTTC. The chain employs TRBV6-1 and TRBJ2-1, with 11 bases that match TRBD2. The germline gives CDR1 MNHNS, CDR2 SASEGT. The CDR3 loop spans 13 amino acids. V was clipped by 8 bases and J by 6 bases; unmatched bases: 3.

This clonotype showed up just a few times. CDR3 protein: CANKINRFLTLHF. CDR3 sequence (DNA): TGTGCCAACAAAATTAACAGGTTTCTAACCCTCCACTTT. The chain uses TRBV6-1 and TRBJ1-6; a possible D gene is TRBD1 (5 bases). Trimming removed 10 bases from V and 14 bases from J, with 21 bases in between. The CDR3 loop spans 13 amino acids. CDR1 MNHNS and CDR2 SASEGT come from the germline V gene.

Only a few counts were recorded for this clonotype. This chain links TRBV20-1 with TRBJ1-1; the D gene is possibly TRBD1 (6 bases). Germline CDR1 DFQATT, CDR2 SNEGSKA (reference sequence). V was pared by 0 bases and J by 2 bases, with 16 bases between. The CDR3 is 16 amino acids. The CDR3 sequence: CSARDSGTLVNTEAFF. CDR3 sequence (DNA): TGCAGTGCTAGAGACTCCGGGACATTGGTAAACACTGAAGCTTTCTTT.

This clonotype was counted ten times or more. The chain uses TRBV2 and TRBJ2-3, with TRBD2 identical over 8 bases. The germline gives CDR1 SNHLY, CDR2 FYNNEI. The V gene end was trimmed by 6 bases and the J gene end by 0 bases; junction bases not matched to a gene: 11. The CDR3 consists of 17 residues. CDR3 residues: CASSPTGGGWSTDTQYF. The CDR3 region has the DNA TGTGCCAGCAGCCCTACCGGGGGGGGGTGGAGCACAGATACGCAGTATTTT.

A word on this clonotype: One base away lies a much larger clone, so this may be a sequencing read error. The chain combines TRBV6-1 with TRBJ1-5; D remains unclear. The ends were cut back, 6 bases at V and 0 bases at J, with 6 bases in the middle. The CDR3 totals 13 residues. Germline V gene data show CDR1 as MNHNS and CDR2 as SASEGT. The CDR3: CASRRPSNQPQHF. DNA of the CDR3: TGTGCCAGCAGAAGACCTAGCAATCAGCCCCAGCATTTT.

A few counts support this clonotype. The chain combines TRBV4-2 with TRBJ1-2; D is unresolved. Germline V gives CDR1 LGHNA, CDR2 YNFKEQ. Trimming removed 4 bases at V and 7 bases at J, with 13 bases between. The CDR3 is 13 amino acids. Here the CDR3 reads CASSLAMAAGYTF. CDR3 bases: TGTGCCAGCAGCCTCGCGATGGCCGCTGGCTACACCTTC.